These 10 T cell receptor beta chains share one sample of origin, sequenced in a study of T-cell memory formation after mild COVID-19. Via MiXCR, TCRdb re-called the 5' RACE reads, giving one row per CDR3 protein. The sample shows 400,000 or so distinct CDR3 sequences, 20% of them seen only once. The sequencing sample was made of PBMCs or a T cell subset sorted from them (not recorded which). The origin of the receptors is an adult woman who had mild COVID-19 (a few samples of this study predate the infection). Cell type and time point are not known.

The table lists this clonotype with a few counts. The chain links TRBV9 to TRBJ2-1; 12 bases line up with TRBD2. The CDR3 length is 16 residues. The J segment lost 4 bases and the V segment lost 4 bases, leaving 6 bases of the junction unmatched. The germline V gene has CDR1 SGDLS and CDR2 YYNGEE. The CDR3 DNA is TGTGCCAGCAGCTTCCGACTAGCGGGGGCGTACAATGAGCAGTTCTTC. Translated: CASSFRLAGAYNEQFF.

This clonotype was found a few times. The CDR3 reads CASRRPDREKLFF. DNA for the CDR3: TGCGCCAGCAGGAGGCCAGATCGTGAAAAACTGTTTTTT. V gene TRBV5-1 combines with J gene TRBJ1-4; D gene uncertain. This CDR3 has 13 amino acids. The V end lost 5 bases, the J end lost 7 bases, and 12 bases lay between the germline ends. CDR1 is SGHRS and CDR2 is YFSETQ in the germline V gene.

The V and J genes are TRBV7-9 and TRBJ2-7; 10 nucleotides line up with TRBD2. This CDR3 has 16 amino acids. V shed 5 bases, J shed 5 bases, and the junction held 12 bases outside the gene matches. The germline V gene has CDR1 SEHNR and CDR2 FQNEAQ (reference sequence). CDR3 nucleotide sequence: TGTGCCAGCAGCGCGCGGGGAGCGGGAGGGTCGGACGAGCAGTACTTC. It is translated as CASSARGAGGSDEQYF.

The chain couples TRBV3-1 to TRBJ1-1, with TRBD1 matching 9 bases. V shed 1 base and J 1 base; nucleotides not matched to a gene: 1. Germline CDR1 reads LGHDT; CDR2 reads YNNKEL (reference sequence). The CDR3 is 15 residues long. The CDR3 loop is CASSQGQGGNTEAFF. In DNA, the CDR3 is TGTGCCAGCAGCCAAGGACAGGGGGGGAACACTGAAGCTTTCTTT.

J is TRBJ2-1 and V is TRBV19; 10 bases are shared with TRBD2. Germline V CDR1 and CDR2: LNHDA, SQIVND (reference sequence). The CDR3 sequence is 17 residues long. The junction had 11 bases not matched to a gene; V was cut back by 5 bases and J by 4 bases. DNA for the CDR3: TGTGCCAGTAGTCCGTGGACTAGCGGAGCCCCTTACAATGAGCAGTTCTTC. It translates to CASSPWTSGAPYNEQFF. The full variable domain, in which reference TRBV19 and TRBJ2-1 provide the parts outside the CDR3, is DGGITQSPKYLFRKEGQNVTLSCEQNLNHDAMYWYRQDPGQGLRLIYYSQIVNDFQKGDIAEGYSVSREKKESFPLTVTSAQKNPTAFYLCASSPWTSGAPYNEQFFGPGTRLTVL.

The rearrangement uses TRBV30 and TRBJ1-5, with 7 nucleotides matching TRBD1. V shed 5 bases, J shed 2 bases, and the junction held 9 bases outside the gene matches. The CDR3 contains 15 residues. The germline gives CDR1 GTSNPN, CDR2 SVGIG (reference sequence). Written as DNA, the CDR3 is TGTGCCTGGGGCAGGGGGTACCCGGGCAATCAGCCCCAGCATTTT. Protein product: CAWGRGYPGNQPQHF.

This clonotype was recorded a few times. The rearrangement uses TRBV15 and TRBJ2-7; 9 bases line up with TRBD2. V was pared by 6 bases and J by 1 base, with 13 bases of the junction left unmatched. CDR1 and CDR2 (germline): LNHNV, YYDKDF (reference sequence). The CDR3 spans 17 residues. The DNA of the CDR3 is TGTGCCACCAGAGGTCCCTTAGCGGGAGCTCAGTCCTACGAGCAGTACTTC. It specifies CATRGPLAGAQSYEQYF.

This clonotype has a handful of counts. V and J are TRBV10-3 and TRBJ2-5; no reliable D call. Looked up from germline, CDR1 is ENHRY and CDR2 is SYGVKD. The CDR3 loop spans 12 amino acids. The V end lost 0 bases, the J end lost 5 bases, and 4 bases lay between the germline ends. CDR3 in amino acids: CAISESWETQYF. The CDR3 DNA follows: TGTGCCATCAGTGAGTCCTGGGAGACCCAGTACTTC.

This clonotype has a handful of counts. The genes are TRBV5-6 and TRBJ2-6, with 7 bases identical to TRBD1. CDR1 and CDR2 from the germline V gene are SGHDT and YYEEEE. V trimming: 4 bases; J trimming: 4 bases; junction bases outside the gene matches: 8. The CDR3 has 16 residues. The DNA for the CDR3 is TGTGCCAGCAGCCGGGGACAGTGGCCCGGGGCCAACGTCCTGACTTTC. Translating it yields CASSRGQWPGANVLTF.

This clonotype appeared a few times. The V gene is TRBV28, the J gene TRBJ2-7, with a possible D match to TRBD1 (6 bases). This CDR3 spans 16 amino acids. Germline values: CDR1 MDHEN, CDR2 SYDVKM. Trimming took off 5 bases at V and 3 bases at J, with 20 bases between the two ends. The CDR3 coding sequence is TGTGCCAGCAGTCCAGCCGGGGACAACCACTTCTACGAGCAGTACTTC. Its translation: CASSPAGDNHFYEQYF. The full variable domain, completed using reference TRBV28 and TRBJ2-7, is DVKVTQSSRYLVKRTGEKVFLECVQDMDHENMFWYRQDPGLGLRLIYFSYDVKMKEKGDIPEGYSVSREKKERFSLILESASTNQTSMYLCASSPAGDNHFYEQYFGPGTRLTVT.